This is a list of T cell receptor beta chains from one sample in a study of T cell repertoires in cytomegalovirus infection. In TCRdb, the reads were re-called with MiXCR into one record per CDR3 protein. The sample lists a few hundred thousand distinct CDR3 sequences, roughly 29% occurring once. Sequencing used PBMCs. These receptors were taken from a human donor in good health (CMV status not recorded). Some clones in this sample may be carry-over from other donors' samples. The CDR3 runs from the conserved cysteine through the conserved F or W. Each record gives: V gene, D gene, J gene, clone size, CDR3 DNA, CDR3 protein. A D gene is named only where the DNA matches it firmly. Clone size is given for some rows only: seen once, a few or many times, or a class if the clone is expanded.

>TRBV7-3|TRBD1|TRBJ2-2|NA
TGTGCCAGCAGTTCCGGGACAGGGGGCGCCAACGGGGAGCTGTTTTTT
CASSSGTGGANGELFF
>TRBV4-1|TRBD2|TRBJ2-5|once
TGCGCCAGCAGCCAAGGGCCCCTCGGACTAGCGGGGCAAGAGACCCAGTACTTC
CASSQGPLGLAGQETQYF
>TRBV6-2/TRBV6-3|NA|TRBJ1-1|NA
TGTGCCAGCATTACAACGACAGTGAACACTGAAGCTTTCTTT
CASITTTVNTEAFF
>TRBV7-6|NA|TRBJ2-7|NA
TGTGCCAGCAGCCCTACTCGGACAGTGGGCTACGAGCAGTACTTC
CASSPTRTVGYEQYF
>TRBV18|TRBD2|TRBJ2-7|NA
TGTGCCAGCTCACCACTAGCGGGCGAGCAGTACTTC
CASSPLAGEQYF
>TRBV5-4|NA|TRBJ2-4|few
TGTGCCAGCAGCTCGGATCCCGGATTAGCCAAAAACATTCAGTACTTC
CASSSDPGLAKNIQYF
>TRBV6-2/TRBV6-3|TRBD2|TRBJ2-1|NA
TGTGCCAGCAGTTACTCGATTAGCGGGGAGCCCCATGAGCAGTTCTTC
CASSYSISGEPHEQFF
>TRBV6-6|TRBD1|TRBJ2-1|NA
TGTGCCAGCAGTCAAACCGGAGGACAGGGAGGAGCGAGAGGGCCGAGGGGGAACAATGAGCAGTTCTTC
CASSQTGGQGGARGPRGNNEQFF
>TRBV23-1|NA|TRBJ2-1|NA
TGCGCCAGCAGTCAAAGAGGCGGGACCTACAATGAGCAGTTCTTC
CASSQRGGTYNEQFF
>TRBV7-9|NA|TRBJ1-1|NA
TGTGCCAGCAGCGTCGACAGTATGAACACTGAAGCTTTCTTT
CASSVDSMNTEAFF
>TRBV6-1|NA|TRBJ1-4|many
TGTGCCAGCAGCCCAACGGGGACACCCCTCGGAGATGAAAAACTGTTTTTT
CASSPTGTPLGDEKLFF
>TRBV27|TRBD1|TRBJ1-5|few
TGTGCCAGCAGTCCCAGACAGGGCCGAAATCAGCCCCAGCATTTT
CASSPRQGRNQPQHF
>TRBV5-1|NA|TRBJ2-3|NA
TGCGCCAGCAGCTGGGACTCGCGGAGCACAGATACGCAGTATTTT
CASSWDSRSTDTQYF
>TRBV7-2|NA|TRBJ2-5|few
TGTGCCAGCAGCTTAGGGGTTGCGAGGCGGGCCCAGTACTTC
CASSLGVARRAQYF
>TRBV7-2|NA|TRBJ1-2|NA
TGTGCCAGCAGCTTAGAGGGTTTCGGTGGCTACACCTTC
CASSLEGFGGYTF
>TRBV7-2|NA|TRBJ1-1|NA
TGTGCCAGCAGTTCCGGGGGGGCGCACACTGAAGCTTTCTTT
CASSSGGAHTEAFF
>TRBV7-2|TRBD1|TRBJ1-5|few
TGTGCCAGCAGCTCAGTCCCGGGTACAGGGGGCGGGCAGCCCCAGCATTTT
CASSSVPGTGGGQPQHF
>TRBV12-3/TRBV12-4|TRBD2|TRBJ2-3|few
TGTGCCAGCAGTCGGACTAGCGGGAGAGTGTCAGATACGCAGTATTTT
CASSRTSGRVSDTQYF
>TRBV10-3|NA|TRBJ2-3|NA
TGTGCCATCAGTGGAGGTAGAGCCCCCGAAAACGAAGATACGCAGTATTTT
CAISGGRAPENEDTQYF
>TRBV7-9|TRBD2|TRBJ2-1|many
TGTGCCAGCAGCCCCCCCTCGACTAGCGTCAATGAGCAGTTCTTC
CASSPPSTSVNEQFF
>TRBV4-1|NA|TRBJ1-1|few
TGCGCCAGCAGCCAAGGTCCCCCAGAAAGCGCTGAAAACACTGAAGCTTTCTTT
CASSQGPPESAENTEAFF
>TRBV6-5|NA|TRBJ1-2|NA
TGTGCCAGCAGTCCCTTCGGGGTGGGTGGCTACACCTTC
CASSPFGVGGYTF
>TRBV4-3|TRBD1|TRBJ2-3|NA
TGCGCCAGCAGCCTACGGACAGGGCACACAGATACGCAGTATTTT
CASSLRTGHTDTQYF
>TRBV18|NA|TRBJ1-1|NA
TGTGCCAGCTCCCGGGCCGACAGCCTGAACACTGAAGCTTTCTTT
CASSRADSLNTEAFF
>TRBV28|NA|TRBJ2-3|NA
TGTGCCAGCACATACGAAGAAGGGTTCTCAGATACGCAGTATTTT
CASTYEEGFSDTQYF
>TRBV2|NA|TRBJ2-2|NA
TGTGCCAGCAATTTGATTCTGAGGCACCGCGGCACCGGGGAGCTGTTTTTT
CASNLILRHRGTGELFF
>TRBV27|TRBD1|TRBJ2-3|few
TGTGCCAGCAGTACCCGGGACAGGGGGCGGGGAAGCACAGATACGCAGTATTTT
CASSTRDRGRGSTDTQYF
>TRBV7-6|TRBD2|TRBJ2-7|few
TGTGCCAGCAGCTCCTACGGCGGGAGCGACGAGCAGTACTTC
CASSSYGGSDEQYF
>TRBV14|NA|TRBJ2-1|few
TGTGCCAGCAGCCAAGTTGACGGGGCCTACAATGAGCAGTTCTTC
CASSQVDGAYNEQFF
>TRBV11-2|NA|TRBJ1-6|many
TGTGCCAGCAGCTTAGGACGGGGGTCCTATAATTCACCCCTCCACTTT
CASSLGRGSYNSPLHF
>TRBV10-3|NA|TRBJ1-5|NA
TGTGCCATCAGTGAGACGGCCCTCGGGGGGGGGCAGCCCCAGCATTTT
CAISETALGGGQPQHF
>TRBV7-2|NA|TRBJ2-1|few
TGTGCCAGCAACGAGAGGTTAGCCCGATACAATGAGCAGTTCTTC
CASNERLARYNEQFF
>TRBV7-2|NA|TRBJ1-4|NA
TGTGCCAGCAGCCCTGGAGCGTCTGGCGGAAAACTGTTTTTT
CASSPGASGGKLFF
>TRBV12-3/TRBV12-4|NA|TRBJ2-1|NA
TGTGCCAGCAGTCCCGGGGACTTAGATGAGCAGTTCTTC
CASSPGDLDEQFF
>TRBV12-3/TRBV12-4|NA|TRBJ2-7|few
TGTGCCAGCAGCGTCAGCGACTACGAGCAGTACTTC
CASSVSDYEQYF
>TRBV28|TRBD2|TRBJ2-7|few
TGTGCCAGCGTCGGACTAGCGGGAAATAGTCGTATTCGCACCTACGAGCAGTACTTC
CASVGLAGNSRIRTYEQYF
>TRBV19|NA|TRBJ1-6|NA
TGTGCCAGTAGTATGGATTCCTCTAATTCACCCCTCCACTTT
CASSMDSSNSPLHF
>TRBV12-3/TRBV12-4|NA|TRBJ2-4|NA
TGTGCCAGCACGGTATCCAAAAACATTCAGTACTTC
CASTVSKNIQYF
>TRBV4-2|NA|TRBJ1-6|few
TGTGCCAGCAGCCAAGGTCCAAGCTCCTATAATTCACCCCTCCACTTT
CASSQGPSSYNSPLHF
>TRBV20-1|TRBD2|TRBJ2-2|NA
TGCAGTGCTAGAGGCGGCGGGAGAAACACCGGGGAGCTGTTTTTT
CSARGGGRNTGELFF
>TRBV11-3|NA|TRBJ2-3|NA
TGTGCCAGCAGCATCCGGGACGGGTACACAGATACGCAGTATTTT
CASSIRDGYTDTQYF
>TRBV5-5|NA|TRBJ2-6|NA
TGTGCCAGCAGCTCCTTACCATCTGGGGCCAACGTCCTGACTTTC
CASSSLPSGANVLTF
>TRBV30|TRBD1|TRBJ1-5|few
TGTGCCTGGAGTTTAGGGGGCGAGGGTCAGCCCCAGCATTTT
CAWSLGGEGQPQHF
>TRBV12-3/TRBV12-4|NA|TRBJ1-4|NA
TGTGCCAGCAGTTTAGCCGGAGCGGGTGAGGAAAAACTGTTTTTT
CASSLAGAGEEKLFF
>TRBV24-1|NA|TRBJ1-5|NA
TGTGCCACCAGTGACCCTACAACCGGTGGGAATCAGCCCCAGCATTTT
CATSDPTTGGNQPQHF
>TRBV18|TRBD2|TRBJ2-1|NA
TGTGCCAGCTCACCCTTCAGAACTAGCGGGAGTAATGAGCAGTTCTTC
CASSPFRTSGSNEQFF
>TRBV29-1|TRBD1|TRBJ2-1|NA
TGCAGCGTGCCGACAGGGGGAGAATTGAATGAGCAGTTCTTC
CSVPTGGELNEQFF
>TRBV19|NA|TRBJ1-1|NA
TGTGCCAGTAGTCCCGAAGGCAGGGCAGCACCTGAAGCTTTCTTT
CASSPEGRAAPEAFF
>TRBV7-2|NA|TRBJ2-3|NA
TGTGCCAGCAGCTTCGGATCAGGCAGGGGAGATACGCAGTATTTT
CASSFGSGRGDTQYF
>TRBV28|NA|TRBJ2-3|NA
TGTGCCAGCAGGAAGGGAGGCACAGATACGCAGTATTTT
CASRKGGTDTQYF
>TRBV7-6|NA|TRBJ2-2|few
TGTGCCAGCAGCCCCGAGGGTAGGGAGCTGTTTTTT
CASSPEGRELFF